This T cell receptor beta chain was documented in a study of T cells after yellow fever vaccination (dated by TCRdb to 2018 to 2020). A note on the overall study: The SMART-Seq v4 Ultra Low Input RNA kit was used to prepare libraries from fractions with low cell numbers. To follow T-cell clones before and after both primary and booster YFV17D yellow fever vaccination, bulk TCR alpha and beta repertoires underwent longitudinal sequencing. The cohort comprised two healthy male donors, one aged 18 to 30 and one aged 30 to 40 years. Bulk PBMC replicates and cell subsets were isolated from blood drawn at multiple timepoints before and after both primary and secondary immunization.

The CDR3 has 15 amino acids, counting the end cysteine and phenylalanine. Only the CDR3 part of the read is kept: 45 bases, read in frame from the first base. The germline V gene provides CDR1 ENHRY and CDR2 SYGVKD. Cut back by 6 bases and 5 bases, the V and J ends lie 16 bases apart. Concerning this clonotype: Its antigen is unknown. The input lacks base qualities; no much larger clone sits a single base away.

The sample's treatment or condition label is to be understood as: live attenuated yellow fever vaccine strain. At each blood-draw timepoint, two biological replicates of bulk PBMCs were obtained. PBMCs were isolated from peripheral blood using a standard Ficoll-Paque protocol. TriZol was used to extract RNA from bulk PBMCs, from CD4 and CD8 fractions, and from dextramer-positive and dextramer-negative fractions. TCR cDNA was made using 5'RACE template switching, a step that added a universal primer site and unique molecular identifiers. Priming of cDNA synthesis was performed from both the TCR alpha and TCR beta constant segments. Library amplification involved two PCR steps, and the second step added sample barcodes and sequencing adapters. Sequencing of libraries was done on Illumina HiSeq 2500 (2x100 bp) or NovaSeq (2x150 bp). The source study handled its data this way. Reads were demultiplexed and collapsed into UMI consensus sequences with MIGEC, and V(D)J alignment was performed with MiXCR. Vaccine-responding clonotypes were defined with edgeR using replicate PBMC samples, requiring FDR below 0.01 and a log2 fold change above 5 up to day 15. Each bulk clonotype was labeled CD4 or CD8 based on which sequenced repertoire, CD4 or CD8, contained the clonotype at higher abundance. TCRdb cleaned the public reads at Q25 with fastp, built clones with MiXCR and kept in-frame beta chains. A single entry per CDR3 protein holds the most common genes and DNA from its merged rows. The V and J calls, along with clone size, are taken from TCRdb and not from the paper's own processing. The sample data list 500,000 to 700,000 distinct CDR3 sequences, and 15% to 20% of these were observed just once. The ten largest clones add up to 13% to 15% of the sample.

Beyond this particular receptor, the publication reports: Computational filtering was needed because FACS-sorted repertoires could contain abundant contaminating clonotypes from the bulk population. A small fraction of clonotypes appeared in both the CD4 and CD8 compartments, likely as a result of convergent recombination. Compared with the primary T-cell response, the secondary T-cell response was weaker but faster, peaking on day 5 rather than day 15. Because only a couple of donors were included in the study, the extent to which the findings can be generalized is limited. Most clones expanded after primary vaccination were re-detected after the booster (approximately 96% of CD4 and roughly 85% of CD8), suggesting broad memory maintenance.

This sequence originates from a man aged 30 to 39 who received the YFV17D yellow fever vaccine. The V and J segments used are TRBV10-3 and TRBJ1-4; the D segment could be TRBD1, given 6 matching bases. Specimen: PBMCs, collected 15 days after the yellow fever booster vaccination. The DNA is as follows: TGTGCCATCAGGGACGCGGGGGGCGGAAATGAAAAACTGTTTTTT. This codes for CAIRDAGGGNEKLFF.